The 20 T cell receptor beta chains below were found in one sample sequenced in a study of beta chain features in type 1 diabetes. Expressed TCRB transcripts were sequenced, since all the RNA that had been isolated was reverse transcribed. The method was immunoSEQ multiplex PCR; TCRdb's version includes in-frame clones alone and lacks a portion of them. The sample holds 250,000 to 300,000 clones; under 8.5% are singletons and the top ten take more than 1%. Specimen: central memory CD4+ T cells from blood. The receptors originated from a woman aged 18 to 35 in good health.

This clone was counted only a few times. The CDR3 DNA sequence: TGTGCCAGCAGACCACCAAACACCGGGGAGCTGTTTTTT. This codes for CASRPPNTGELFF. The chain is built from TRBV10-3 and TRBJ2-2; D gene uncertain. The germline V gene has CDR1 ENHRY and CDR2 SYGVKD. The CDR3 is made up of 13 amino acids. The germline V and J ends were trimmed by 10 bases and 2 bases, with 11 bases remaining between them.

This clone has at least ten counts. The chain carries TRBV11-2 and TRBJ1-1; D not certain. CDR3 size: 14 residues. The V end lost 1 base, the J end lost 1 base, and 7 bases lay between the germline ends. CDR1 SGHAT and CDR2 FQNNGV come from the germline V gene. CDR3 loop: CASSLGGENTEAFF. The CDR3 DNA sequence: TGTGCCAGCAGCTTAGGAGGAGAGAACACTGAAGCTTTCTTT.

There are a few counts of this clone. The chain uses TRBV11-3 and TRBJ1-4; 7 bases map to TRBD1. This CDR3 region has 15 residues. J lost 6 bases, V lost 5 bases, and 9 bases had no gene match. Per the germline V gene, CDR1 is SGHNT and CDR2 is YENEEA. CDR3 nucleotides: TGTGCCAGCAGCAAAGCGGGACAGAGTCATGAAAAACTGTTTTTT. Residues: CASSKAGQSHEKLFF. Full variable domain (missing parts from reference TRBV11-3 and TRBJ1-4): EAGVVQSPRYKIIEKKQPVAFWCNPISGHNTLYWYLQNLGQGPELLIRYENEEAVDDSQLPKDRFSAERLKGVDSTLKIQPAELGDSAVYLCASSKAGQSHEKLFFGSGTQLSVL.

A few counts support this clone. The rearrangement joins TRBV29-1 to TRBJ1-5; the D gene is possibly TRBD1 (6 bases). The CDR3 totals 13 residues. Trimming stripped 4 bases from V and 4 bases from J, with 11 bases between. CDR1 and CDR2 (germline): SQVTM, ANQGSEA. DNA for the CDR3: TGCAGCGTTGGGGGGGCCTTAAATCAGCCCCAGCATTTT. Encoded protein: CSVGGALNQPQHF.

This clone showed up just a few times. The gene calls are TRBV6-6 and TRBJ2-1; TRBD2 matches 7 bases. CDR1 and CDR2 from the germline V gene are MNHNY and SVGAGI (reference sequence). This CDR3 region has 15 residues. The V segment lost 4 bases and the J segment 0 bases; nucleotides outside the gene matches: 3. CDR3 in amino acids: CASSFLAASYNEQFF. The CDR3 region has the DNA TGTGCCAGCAGTTTCCTAGCGGCCTCCTACAATGAGCAGTTCTTC.

J is TRBJ2-3 and V is TRBV4-3; weak D call: TRBD1 (6 bases). Germline lookup yields CDR1 LGHNA and CDR2 YSLEER. Trimming cost V 3 bases and J 6 bases, with 13 bases left between them. The CDR3 spans 14 residues. The CDR3 DNA follows: TGCGCCAGCAGCCAGAGAATCCAGGGGGATACGCAGTATTTT. Translating gives CASSQRIQGDTQYF.

This clone was seen only a few times. The rearrangement joins TRBV7-2 to TRBJ2-7; D gene ambiguous. V was clipped by 5 bases and J by 0 bases, with 17 bases between them. Per germline, CDR1 SGHTA and CDR2 FQGNSA. CDR3 length equals 16 residues. This chain's CDR3 is CASSPEAGSGSYEQYV. In nucleotides, the CDR3 is TGTGCCAGCAGCCCAGAGGCAGGATCTGGCTCCTACGAGCAGTACGTC.

This clone was observed at least ten times. The rearrangement uses TRBV4-1 and TRBJ1-5, with no clear D. The germline CDR1 and CDR2 sequences are MGHRA and YSYEKL. The CDR3 contains 14 residues. V was cut by 1 base and J by 4 bases, with 8 bases left in between. CDR3 sequence: CASSQGQANQPQHF. In DNA form, the CDR3 reads TGCGCCAGCAGCCAAGGACAAGCTAATCAGCCCCAGCATTTT.

The chain combines TRBV7-2 with TRBJ2-3; the match to TRBD1 covers 7 bases. The CDR3 contains 17 residues. The germline CDR1 and CDR2 sequences are SGHTA and FQGNSA. J lost 3 bases, V lost 1 base, and 10 bases had no gene match. CDR3 in DNA: TGTGCCAGCAGCTTAGGAACAAACCCAGGGGGTACAGATACGCAGTATTTT. It translates to CASSLGTNPGGTDTQYF. Complete variable domain (other parts from reference TRBV7-2 and TRBJ2-3): GAGVSQSPSNKVTEKGKDVELRCDPISGHTALYWYRQSLGQGLEFLIYFQGNSAPDKSGLPSDRFSAERTGGSVSTLTIQRTQQEDSAVYLCASSLGTNPGGTDTQYFGPGTRLTVL.

This clone was seen more than once but under ten times. V is TRBV7-6 and J is TRBJ2-7; 8 bases align to TRBD1. J was trimmed by 1 base and V by 5 bases; bases with no gene match: 7. Germline V gene data show CDR1 as SGHVS and CDR2 as FNYEAQ. This CDR3 is 15 amino acids long. The CDR3 is CASSLRTGPSYEQYV. CDR3 bases: TGTGCCAGCAGCCTGAGGACAGGGCCTTCCTACGAGCAGTACGTC.

This clone appeared many times. The chain is built from TRBV14 and TRBJ1-1, with a tentative D call TRBD1 (5 bases). The V end was cut by 0 bases, the J end by 0 bases, with 11 bases between. The CDR3 sequence is 16 residues long. Germline values: CDR1 SGHDN, CDR2 FVKESK. This CDR3 reads CASSQDLGVLNTEAFF. In DNA form, the CDR3 reads TGTGCCAGCAGCCAAGATCTGGGGGTTCTGAACACTGAAGCTTTCTTT.

In its sample, this clone was seen a few times. The chain's CDR3 is CASSEYRGTGELFF. CDR3 sequence (DNA): TGTGCCAGCAGCGAATACAGGGGAACCGGGGAGCTGTTTTTT. This chain connects TRBV7-2 to TRBJ2-2; TRBD1 matches at 7 bases. Per germline, CDR1 SGHTA and CDR2 FQGNSA. Trimming at V came to 5 bases and at J to 5 bases, leaving 5 bases not matched to a gene. CDR3 length equals 14 residues.

The gene calls are TRBV14 and TRBJ2-1; 7 bases are a match to TRBD1. This CDR3 spans 13 amino acids. Unmatched junction bases numbered 5, after V lost 1 base and J lost 11 bases. Germline V lookup: CDR1 SGHDN, CDR2 FVKESK. CDR3 coding DNA: TGTGCCAGCAGCCAAGTGGACAGGTGGAAGCAGTTCTTC. As protein: CASSQVDRWKQFF.

The chain links TRBV2 to TRBJ2-5, with D possibly being TRBD2 (5 bases). The V end was cut by 6 bases, the J end by 0 bases, with 8 bases between. This CDR3 is built from 13 residues. Per germline, CDR1 SNHLY and CDR2 FYNNEI. CDR3 region: CASSLLDQETQYF. As DNA, the CDR3 is TGTGCCAGCAGCCTACTAGACCAAGAGACCCAGTACTTC.

The V and J genes are TRBV11-3 and TRBJ2-5, with a tentative D call TRBD1 (6 bases). Germline V lookup: CDR1 SGHNT, CDR2 YENEEA. Trimming took 1 base from V and 3 from J, leaving 15 bases between them. CDR3 length equals 16 residues. DNA of the CDR3: TGTGCCAGCAGCTTAGGACAGGCACCGACAAAAGAGACCCAGTACTTC. Residues: CASSLGQAPTKETQYF.

This chain joins TRBV19 and TRBJ2-1; 7 bases line up with TRBD2. V was pared by 5 bases and J by 0 bases, with 4 bases of the junction left unmatched. Germline CDR1 and CDR2: LNHDA and SQIVND (reference sequence). The length of the CDR3 is 15 residues. The CDR3 sequence is CASSLTSDSYNEQFF. DNA for the CDR3: TGTGCCAGTAGTCTAACTAGCGACTCCTACAATGAGCAGTTCTTC. Full variable domain (remainder filled in from reference TRBV19 and TRBJ2-1): DGGITQSPKYLFRKEGQNVTLSCEQNLNHDAMYWYRQDPGQGLRLIYYSQIVNDFQKGDIAEGYSVSREKKESFPLTVTSAQKNPTAFYLCASSLTSDSYNEQFFGPGTRLTVL.

This clone came up a few times. The chain joins TRBV5-6 to TRBJ1-5; D gene unclear. The CDR3 contains 13 residues. V was shortened by 4 bases and J by 4 bases, with 9 bases between the two germline ends. The germline gives CDR1 SGHDT, CDR2 YYEEEE. In DNA form, the CDR3 reads TGTGCCAGCAGCCTGGTCGGGAATCAGCCCCAGCATTTT. Protein: CASSLVGNQPQHF.

This clone was picked up a small number of times. This chain uses TRBV5-8 with TRBJ2-7; D call uncertain. Germline V gene sequence: CDR1 SGHTS, CDR2 YDEGEE. V was shortened by 4 bases and J by 2 bases, with 7 bases between the two germline ends. The CDR3 is 12 residues long. CDR3 bases: TGTGCCAGCAGCCGCCGCACCTACGAGCAGTACTTC. It codes for CASSRRTYEQYF.

V and J are TRBV27 and TRBJ1-3; TRBD1 matches at 7 bases. The V gene's germline CDR1 is MNHEY and CDR2 SMNVEV (reference sequence). The ends lost 3 bases at V and 4 bases at J; junction bases unmatched: 3. The CDR3 has 14 amino acids. CDR3: CASSFTGAGNTIYF. As DNA, the CDR3 is TGTGCCAGCAGTTTTACAGGGGCGGGAAACACCATATATTTT.

This clone was seen ten or more times. This chain connects TRBV27 to TRBJ2-7, with D uncertain. CDR1 MNHEY and CDR2 SMNVEV come from the germline V gene (reference sequence). This CDR3 region has 12 residues. Trimming removed 8 bases at V and 6 bases at J, with 14 bases between. CDR3 nucleotides: TGTGCCAGCGGGTGGGTCTGCTGCGAGCAGTACGTC. Translation: CASGWVCCEQYV.